This is a list of T cell receptor beta chains from one sample in a study of cytomegalovirus exposure and HLA in healthy donors. The table came from immunoSEQ multiplex PCR; TCRdb's copy has only in-frame clones and leaves some out. The sample carries around 200,000 clones, around 62% recorded once. Sequencing was done on a sample of PBMCs. These TCRs come from a man aged 40-49 years in good health and CMV-seronegative. CDR3s leave out the opening cysteine and the closing phenylalanine or tryptophan.

TRBJ2-3 TRBV7-2 ASTPLAGLTDTQY
TRBJ2-7 TRBV7-9 ASSSGLSYEQY
TRBJ1-5 TRBV29-1 SVGRGSNQPQH
TRBJ2-1 TRBV9 ASSVASSRDSYNEQF
TRBJ2-5 TRBV29-1 SVPRWEGLGETQY
TRBJ2-3 TRBV2 ASSAETGGADTQY
TRBJ2-7 TRBV13 ASSLERSYEQY
TRBJ1-2 TRBV27 ASSPGQPRTGYT
TRBJ2-2 TRBV5-1 ASSSTVTGELF
TRBJ2-3 TRBV7-9 ASSLAGVRDTQY
. TRBV19 ASTFGRLYEQY
TRBJ2-7 TRBV27 ASSHWGQGVEQY
TRBJ1-5 TRBV6-4 ASSDGQTSNQPQH